The clone carrying this T cell receptor beta chain appeared a single time. The data were taken from a study of blood T cell repertoires in COVID-19. The CDR3 has 15 residues. Germline V CDR1 and CDR2: MGHRA, YSYEKL. V dropped 3 bases and J dropped 1 base, with 12 bases sitting between them. Some clones are missing from TCRdb's copy, which holds only in-frame ones; the method was immunoSEQ multiplex PCR. The sample has a few hundred thousand clones; around nine tenths are singletons. The chain uses TRBV4-1 and TRBJ2-5; TRBD1 might be the D (5 bases). The clonotype originates from a woman in her twenties or thirties with COVID-19, enrolled during active disease. The sequenced sample consisted of peripheral blood. As DNA, the CDR3 is TGCGCCAGCAGCCATAGTGGTACAGGCCAAGAGACCCAGTACTTC. Translated: CASSHSGTGQETQYF.